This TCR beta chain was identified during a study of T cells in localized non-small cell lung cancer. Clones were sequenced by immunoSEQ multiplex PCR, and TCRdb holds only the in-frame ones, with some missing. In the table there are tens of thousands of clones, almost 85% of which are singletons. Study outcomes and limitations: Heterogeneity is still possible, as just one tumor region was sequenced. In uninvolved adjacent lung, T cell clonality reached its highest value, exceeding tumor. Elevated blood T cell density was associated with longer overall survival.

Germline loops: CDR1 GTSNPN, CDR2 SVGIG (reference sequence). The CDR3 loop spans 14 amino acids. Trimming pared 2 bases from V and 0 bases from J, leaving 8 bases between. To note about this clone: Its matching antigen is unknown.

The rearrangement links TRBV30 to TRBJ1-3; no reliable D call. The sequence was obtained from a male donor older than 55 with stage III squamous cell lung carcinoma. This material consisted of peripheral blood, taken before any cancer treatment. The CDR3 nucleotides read TGTGCCTGGAGTCCCAGTTTCTCTGGAAACACCATATATTTT. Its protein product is CAWSPSFSGNTIYF.